The 32 T cell receptor beta chains below come from one sample, sequenced in a study of blood T cell repertoires in COVID-19. The table came from immunoSEQ multiplex PCR; TCRdb's copy has only in-frame clones and leaves some out. This sample has 37,000 or so clones, with roughly 80% found just once. Sequencing was performed on peripheral blood. These receptors were taken from a man aged 60-69 years with active COVID-19.

This chain links TRBV5-1 with TRBJ2-1; D gene ambiguous. In germline, CDR1 is SGHRS, CDR2 YFSETQ. The CDR3 totals 13 residues. V gave up 1 base and J gave up 6 bases, with 8 bases separating them. The CDR3 loop reads CASSLFSSNEQFF. Here the CDR3 DNA reads TGCGCCAGCAGCTTGTTCTCTTCCAATGAGCAGTTCTTC.

Only a few counts were recorded for this clone. The V gene is TRBV6-5, the J gene TRBJ1-6, with D perhaps TRBD1 (5 bases). Deletions cut 6 bases from V and 8 bases from J, with 17 bases between. Germline V gene lookup returns CDR1 MNHEY and CDR2 SVGAGI. The CDR3 consists of 15 residues. CDR3 in amino acids: CASSPRSGGDSPLHF. The CDR3 DNA reads as TGTGCCAGCAGCCCGCGGTCGGGGGGAGATTCACCCCTCCACTTT.

The chain is built from TRBV29-1 and TRBJ1-5; 11 bases are a match to TRBD1. After removal of 5 bases from V and 6 bases from J, the junction contained 9 bases not matched to a gene. Germline values: CDR1 SQVTM, CDR2 ANQGSEA. The CDR3 spans 15 residues. The CDR3 is CSVLVGTGGGQPQHF. As DNA, the CDR3 is TGCAGCGTTTTAGTCGGGACAGGGGGGGGTCAGCCCCAGCATTTT.

This clone was detected only a few times. The CDR3 loop reads CASSSLLQAIHSYEQYF. The CDR3 DNA is TGTGCCAGCTCAAGCCTCCTTCAGGCGATACACTCCTACGAGCAGTACTTC. The chain joins TRBV18 to TRBJ2-7, with unresolved D. Between the trimmed V and J ends, which lost 5 bases and 0 bases, there was a span of 20 bases. Germline-derived CDR1 and CDR2 are KGHSH and LQKENI. CDR3 length equals 17 residues.

This clone appeared a few times. This sequence joins TRBV27 and TRBJ2-2; D uncertain. Germline assignment: CDR1 MNHEY and CDR2 SMNVEV (reference sequence). Trimming removed 1 base from V and 5 bases from J, with 11 bases in between. The CDR3 length is 15 residues. The CDR3 nucleotides are TGTGCCAGCAGTTTATACCTAGACGGAACCGGGGAGCTGTTTTTT. Translation gives CASSLYLDGTGELFF.

Notes on this clone: This CDR3 is also generated by other DNA sequences in the sample. This chain joins TRBV29-1 and TRBJ2-6; D not resolved. The germline CDR1 and CDR2 sequences are SQVTM and ANQGSEA. V was pared by 0 bases and J by 0 bases, with 6 bases between. This CDR3 spans 15 amino acids. The CDR3 DNA reads TGCAGCGTTGAAGATCAGAACTCTGGGGCCAACGTCCTGACTTTC. Its translation is CSVEDQNSGANVLTF. Full variable domain (remainder filled in from reference TRBV29-1 and TRBJ2-6): SAVISQKPSRDICQRGTSLTIQCQVDSQVTMMFWYRQQPGQSLTLIATANQGSEATYESGFVIDKFPISRPNLTFSTLTVSNMSPEDSSIYLCSVEDQNSGANVLTFGAGSRLTVL.

The genes are TRBV11-2 and TRBJ1-2; tentative D call: TRBD1 (6 bases). CDR3 length equals 14 residues. The V and J ends lost 6 bases and 8 bases respectively, with 19 bases between them. The germline V gene encodes CDR1 SGHAT and CDR2 FQNNGV. CDR3 loop: CASRSLSGVRGYTF. The CDR3 DNA reads TGTGCCAGCAGATCATTATCAGGGGTCCGCGGCTACACCTTC. Full variable domain (rest looked up from reference TRBV11-2 and TRBJ1-2): EAGVAQSPRYKIIEKRQSVAFWCNPISGHATLYWYQQILGQGPKLLIQFQNNGVVDDSQLPKDRFSAERLKGVDSTLKIQPAKLEDSAVYLCASRSLSGVRGYTFGSGTRLTVV.

The rearrangement uses TRBV6-5 and TRBJ2-1, with 8 positions matching TRBD2. CDR3 length: 15 amino acids. With V trimmed by 6 bases and J by 7 bases, 11 bases remained unmatched. CDR1 is MNHEY and CDR2 is SVGAGI in the germline V gene. The CDR3 DNA sequence: TGTGCCAGCAGCTCGGTTTTAGCGGGATCAAATGAGCAGTTCTTC. Residues: CASSSVLAGSNEQFF.

The chain couples TRBV21-1 to TRBJ2-1; the table assigns TRBD1, which was not confirmed against the DNA. TRBV21-1 corresponds to a pseudogene. The CDR3 extends over 14 amino acids. This CDR3 is CASSKGQGVDEQFF. The CDR3 nucleotides read TGTGCCAGCAGCAAGGGACAGGGTGTCGATGAGCAGTTCTTC.

This chain links TRBV10-3 with TRBJ1-6; maybe TRBD1 (6 bases). This CDR3 region has 15 residues. CDR1 is ENHRY and CDR2 is SYGVKD in the germline V gene. Trimming removed 2 bases at V and 3 bases at J, with 8 bases between. The CDR3 DNA reads as TGTGCCATCAGTGAGACAGGGCTCTATAATTCACCCCTCCACTTT. Its translation is CAISETGLYNSPLHF.

The chain joins TRBV9 to TRBJ2-1; 10 bases match TRBD2. The CDR3 length is 16 residues. Germline V gene data show CDR1 as SGDLS and CDR2 as YYNGEE. With V trimmed by 1 base and J by 6 bases, 7 bases remained unmatched. CDR3 region: CASSVTGLAVTNEQFF. The CDR3 nucleotides are TGTGCCAGCAGCGTAACTGGACTAGCGGTTACCAATGAGCAGTTCTTC.

The chain recombines TRBV18 with TRBJ2-1; the match to TRBD1 covers 11 bases. The CDR3 sequence is 14 residues long. The germline V gene has CDR1 KGHSH and CDR2 LQKENI. V shed 6 bases and J 8 bases; nucleotides not matched to a gene: 6. The CDR3 here is CASSWDRGTHEQFF. CDR3 nucleotides: TGTGCCAGCTCTTGGGACAGGGGGACCCATGAGCAGTTCTTC.

V usage is TRBV30 and J usage is TRBJ2-1; TRBD1 is a possible D gene (6 bases). Germline V gene lookup returns CDR1 GTSNPN and CDR2 SVGIG (reference sequence). V was cut by 7 bases and J by 0 bases, with 16 bases left in between. The CDR3 is made up of 15 amino acids. Here the CDR3 reads CASSRGIHSYNEQFF. CDR3 DNA sequence: TGTGCCTCCAGTAGGGGGATTCACTCCTACAATGAGCAGTTCTTC.

This chain links TRBV30 with TRBJ2-3; D is possibly TRBD1 (6 bases). Trimming took off 7 bases at V and 2 bases at J, with 10 bases between the two ends. Germline-derived CDR1 and CDR2 are GTSNPN and SVGIG (reference sequence). CDR3 length: 12 residues. The DNA of the CDR3 is TGTGCCTTAGGACAGTTCACAGATACGCAGTATTTT. This sequence encodes CALGQFTDTQYF. The full variable domain, its missing parts supplied by reference TRBV30 and TRBJ2-3, is SQTIHQWPATLVQPVGSPLSLECTVEGTSNPNLYWYRQAAGRGLQLLFYSVGIGQISSEVPQNLSASRPQDRQFILSSKKLLLSDSGFYLCALGQFTDTQYFGPGTRLTVL.

V and J are TRBV10-2 and TRBJ2-3; weak D call: TRBD2 (7 bases). CDR3 length: 14 residues. The germline CDR1 and CDR2 sequences are WSHSY and SAAADI. Deletions cut 6 bases from V and 2 bases from J, with 12 bases between. CDR3 bases: TGCGCCAGCAGGGGGGGGCCCCCCACAGATACGCAGTATTTT. Translated: CASRGGPPTDTQYF.

By sample share, this clone is medium-sized (0.01 to 0.1%). V and J are TRBV7-3 and TRBJ2-3; 7 positions match TRBD2. The CDR3 contains 15 residues. Trimming took 5 bases from V and 0 from J; bases not matched to a gene: 5. CDR1 is SGHTA, CDR2 FQGTGA, per germline. CDR3 protein: CASSVSGFSTDTQYF. In DNA, the CDR3 is TGTGCCAGCAGCGTTAGCGGGTTTAGCACAGATACGCAGTATTTT.

V and J are TRBV10-3 and TRBJ2-1, with 9 bases lining up with TRBD1. V lost 2 bases to trimming and J lost 7 bases; unmatched junction nucleotides: 6. This CDR3 comprises 15 residues. Germline loops: CDR1 ENHRY, CDR2 SYGVKD. The CDR3 DNA follows: TGTGCCATCAGTGAGGACAGGGGGTTAAAAAATGAGCAGTTCTTC. It is translated as CAISEDRGLKNEQFF.

The V and J genes are TRBV7-2 and TRBJ2-5; D remains unclear. The V gene lost 3 bases and the J gene lost 5 bases, with 4 bases spanning the gap. The CDR3 loop spans 11 amino acids. CDR1 and CDR2 (germline): SGHTA, FQGNSA. The chain's CDR3 is CASSFSETQYF. The CDR3 nucleotides read TGTGCCAGCAGCTTTTCGGAGACCCAGTACTTC.

The rearrangement links TRBV2 to TRBJ1-2; 7 bases are a match to TRBD1. The CDR3 consists of 13 residues. V lost 8 bases, J lost 2 bases, and 5 bases stayed unmatched. Germline V CDR1 and CDR2: SNHLY, FYNNEI. CDR3 nucleotides: TGTGCCAGCCGACAGGGATGGAACTATGGCTACACCTTC. Amino acids: CASRQGWNYGYTF.

This clone was detected a few times. The chain links TRBV2 to TRBJ2-1, with 11 nucleotides matching TRBD2. CDR3 length: 16 residues. In germline, CDR1 is SNHLY, CDR2 FYNNEI. V was clipped by 5 bases and J by 8 bases; unmatched bases: 11. The chain's CDR3 is CASSIATSGVLDEQFF. The CDR3 coding sequence is TGTGCCAGCAGTATAGCGACTAGCGGGGTTTTGGATGAGCAGTTCTTC.

This chain uses TRBV12-3 or TRBV12-4 with TRBJ2-5; D is ambiguous. CDR3 length: 12 residues. Trimming pared 6 bases from V and 4 bases from J, leaving 9 bases between. CDR3 amino acids: CASSYRVETQYF. The CDR3 DNA reads as TGTGCCAGCAGCTATCGAGTAGAGACCCAGTACTTC.

The genes are TRBV11-2 and TRBJ2-1, with 8 bases that match TRBD2. The V gene's germline CDR1 is SGHAT and CDR2 FQNNGV. The CDR3 is 14 residues long. V dropped 3 bases and J dropped 9; count of bases not matched to a gene: 7. CDR3 sequence: CASSFREGLGEQFF. The DNA of the CDR3 is TGTGCCAGCAGCTTCCGGGAGGGCCTGGGTGAGCAGTTCTTC. The full variable domain, its missing parts supplied by reference TRBV11-2 and TRBJ2-1, is EAGVAQSPRYKIIEKRQSVAFWCNPISGHATLYWYQQILGQGPKLLIQFQNNGVVDDSQLPKDRFSAERLKGVDSTLKIQPAKLEDSAVYLCASSFREGLGEQFFGPGTRLTVL.

The chain recombines TRBV27 with TRBJ2-1; the D is unclear. Germline V lookup: CDR1 MNHEY, CDR2 SMNVEV (reference sequence). The CDR3 extends over 13 amino acids. Trimming took off 2 bases at V and 3 bases at J, with 5 bases between the two ends. The CDR3 sequence: CASSLSSYNEQFF. In nucleotides, the CDR3 is TGTGCCAGCAGTTTAAGTAGCTACAATGAGCAGTTCTTC.

The V gene is TRBV19, the J gene TRBJ2-6, with 9 bases lining up with TRBD1. Germline V CDR1 and CDR2: LNHDA, SQIVND (reference sequence). The CDR3 loop spans 18 amino acids. The ends lost 6 bases at V and 3 bases at J; junction bases unmatched: 12. CDR3 DNA: TGTGCCAGTAGCTCCGGGACAGGGTATTTTTTTGGGGCCAACGTCCTGACTTTC. Translated, it gives CASSSGTGYFFGANVLTF.

This clone was picked up a small number of times. The gene calls are TRBV20-1 and TRBJ2-7; tentatively, D is TRBD1 (5 bases). V was pared by 3 bases and J by 0 bases, with 18 bases between. The CDR3 has 16 amino acids. In germline, CDR1 is DFQATT, CDR2 SNEGSKA (reference sequence). CDR3 protein: CSASGVGQPSSYEQYF. CDR3 nucleotide sequence: TGCAGTGCTAGTGGGGTCGGACAACCGAGCTCCTACGAGCAGTACTTC.

The V and J genes are TRBV6-5 and TRBJ1-1, with 10 bases lining up with TRBD1. Germline values: CDR1 MNHEY, CDR2 SVGAGI. The trim removed 8 bases at V and 10 bases at J, leaving 16 bases unmatched. The CDR3 has 15 amino acids. This CDR3 is CASVDRGLSMDRAFF. CDR3 DNA: TGTGCCAGCGTTGACAGGGGGCTCTCGATGGATAGAGCTTTCTTT.

The gene calls are TRBV28 and TRBJ2-5; 14 bases align to TRBD2. From germline, CDR1 is MDHEN and CDR2 SYDVKM. The J segment lost 4 bases and the V segment lost 7 bases, leaving 5 bases of the junction unmatched. This CDR3 is 15 amino acids long. CDR3 in amino acids: CASTPGLAGGETQYF. DNA for the CDR3: TGTGCCAGCACCCCCGGACTAGCGGGAGGAGAGACCCAGTACTTC. Combining the CDR3 with reference TRBV28 and TRBJ2-5 gives the whole variable domain DVKVTQSSRYLVKRTGEKVFLECVQDMDHENMFWYRQDPGLGLRLIYFSYDVKMKEKGDIPEGYSVSREKKERFSLILESASTNQTSMYLCASTPGLAGGETQYFGPGTRLLVL.

This chain links TRBV29-1 with TRBJ1-4; D remains unclear. CDR1 is SQVTM and CDR2 is ANQGSEA in the germline V gene. This CDR3 has 12 amino acids. Trimming took 4 bases from V and 6 from J, leaving 9 bases between them. The CDR3, as DNA: TGCAGCGTTGGGCTCAGTTATGAAAAACTGTTTTTT. Translated: CSVGLSYEKLFF.

This clone is medium-sized within its sample. The chain links TRBV7-9 to TRBJ2-1, with D hard to call. Trimming pared 4 bases from V and 9 bases from J, leaving 10 bases between. Germline V gene data show CDR1 as SEHNR and CDR2 as FQNEAQ (reference sequence). This CDR3 region has 12 residues. The CDR3 protein is CASSSPTSEQFF. The CDR3 region has the DNA TGTGCCAGCAGCTCCCCCACATCTGAGCAGTTCTTC.

Concerning this clone: Germline and junction disagree at one end, which may indicate a read error. This chain uses TRBV11-2 with TRBJ2-1; 8 bases fit TRBD2. The germline CDR1 and CDR2 sequences are SGHAT and FQNNGV. The CDR3 is made up of 14 amino acids. CDR3 in DNA: TGTGCCAGCAGCTTAGGTAGGGAGCGGGGGAAAACGGTCTTC. It is translated as CASSLGRERGKTVF.

The chain combines TRBV27 with TRBJ1-2; TRBD1 is a possible D gene (5 bases). The CDR3 length is 15 residues. Per the germline V gene, CDR1 is MNHEY and CDR2 is SMNVEV (reference sequence). Trimming cost V 3 bases and J 7 bases, with 18 bases left between them. CDR3 sequence reads: CASSFLQGLGLGYTF. CDR3 nucleotides: TGTGCCAGCAGTTTCCTCCAGGGCCTGGGGCTTGGCTACACCTTC.

V gene TRBV28 combines with J gene TRBJ1-2, with D perhaps matching TRBD1 (6 bases). The CDR3 has 14 amino acids. Trimming shortened V by 4 bases and J by 8 bases, and 17 bases separated the two germline ends. Germline CDR1 MDHEN, CDR2 SYDVKM. CDR3 region: CASSSRGRISGYTF. The CDR3 DNA follows: TGTGCCAGCAGTTCCAGGGGAAGGATTAGCGGCTACACCTTC.